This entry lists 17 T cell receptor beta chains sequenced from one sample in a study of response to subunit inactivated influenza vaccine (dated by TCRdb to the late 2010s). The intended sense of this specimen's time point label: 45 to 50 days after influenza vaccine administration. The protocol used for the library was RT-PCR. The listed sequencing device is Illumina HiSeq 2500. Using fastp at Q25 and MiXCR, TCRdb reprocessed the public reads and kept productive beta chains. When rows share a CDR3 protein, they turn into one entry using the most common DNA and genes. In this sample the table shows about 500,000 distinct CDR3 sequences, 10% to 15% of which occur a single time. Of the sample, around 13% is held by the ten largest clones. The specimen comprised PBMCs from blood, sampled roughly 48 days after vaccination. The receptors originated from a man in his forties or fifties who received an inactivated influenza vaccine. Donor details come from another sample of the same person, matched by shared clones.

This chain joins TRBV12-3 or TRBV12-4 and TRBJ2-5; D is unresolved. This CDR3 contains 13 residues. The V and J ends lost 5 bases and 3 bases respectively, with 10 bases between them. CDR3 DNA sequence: TGTGCCAGCAGTCCCGTCGGAAAAGAGACCCAGTACTTC. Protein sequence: CASSPVGKETQYF.

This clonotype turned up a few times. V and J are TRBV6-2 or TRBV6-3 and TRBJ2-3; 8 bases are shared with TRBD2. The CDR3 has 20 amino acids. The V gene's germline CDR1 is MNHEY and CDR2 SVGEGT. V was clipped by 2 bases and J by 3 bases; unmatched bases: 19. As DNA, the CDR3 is TGTGCCAGCAGTTACCGCCTCGTCCCGCGGGGGGATTCCAATACAGATACGCAGTATTTT. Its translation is CASSYRLVPRGDSNTDTQYF.

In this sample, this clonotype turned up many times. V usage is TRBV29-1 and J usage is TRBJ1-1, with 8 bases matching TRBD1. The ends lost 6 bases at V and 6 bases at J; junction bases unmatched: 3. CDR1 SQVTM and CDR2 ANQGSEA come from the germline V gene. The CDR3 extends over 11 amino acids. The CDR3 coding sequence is TGCAGCGTCGGACAGGGTGCTGAAGCTTTCTTT. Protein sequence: CSVGQGAEAFF.

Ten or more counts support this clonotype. Here the CDR3 reads CASSRTPYEQYF. In DNA, the CDR3 is TGTGCCAGCAGCAGAACACCCTACGAGCAGTACTTC. This chain connects TRBV7-2 to TRBJ2-7; D gene unclear. Per germline, CDR1 SGHTA and CDR2 FQGNSA. With 5 bases removed from V and 2 bases from J, the gap between germline ends came to 7 bases. The length of the CDR3 is 12 residues.

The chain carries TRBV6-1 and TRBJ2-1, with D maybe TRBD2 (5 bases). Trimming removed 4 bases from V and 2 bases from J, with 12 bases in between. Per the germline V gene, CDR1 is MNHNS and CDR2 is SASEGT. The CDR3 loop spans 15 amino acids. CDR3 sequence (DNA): TGTGCCAGCAGTGCCCTTTTGGAGGCCTACAATGAGCAGTTCTTC. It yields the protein CASSALLEAYNEQFF.

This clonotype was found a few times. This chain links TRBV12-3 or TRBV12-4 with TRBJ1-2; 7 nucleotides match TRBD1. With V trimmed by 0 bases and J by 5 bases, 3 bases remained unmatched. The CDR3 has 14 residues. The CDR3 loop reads CASSLAQGPYGYTF. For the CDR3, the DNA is TGTGCCAGCAGTTTAGCACAGGGGCCATATGGCTACACCTTC.

The CDR3 coding sequence is TGTGCCATCAGTGAGTTTAAGGGGCTAAGATCCGAGCAGTACTTC. Encoded protein: CAISEFKGLRSEQYF. The chain couples TRBV10-3 to TRBJ2-7; a possible D gene is TRBD1 (5 bases). The CDR3 is made up of 15 amino acids. With 1 base removed from V and 6 bases from J, the gap between germline ends came to 16 bases. The germline V gene has CDR1 ENHRY and CDR2 SYGVKD.

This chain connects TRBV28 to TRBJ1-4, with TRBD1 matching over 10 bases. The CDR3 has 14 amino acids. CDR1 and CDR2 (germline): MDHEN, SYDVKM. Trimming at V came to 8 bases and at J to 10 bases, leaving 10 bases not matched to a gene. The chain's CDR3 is CASHALDRGGKLFF. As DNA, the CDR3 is TGTGCCAGCCATGCCTTGGACAGGGGGGGAAAACTGTTTTTT. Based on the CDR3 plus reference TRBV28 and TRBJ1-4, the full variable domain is DVKVTQSSRYLVKRTGEKVFLECVQDMDHENMFWYRQDPGLGLRLIYFSYDVKMKEKGDIPEGYSVSREKKERFSLILESASTNQTSMYLCASHALDRGGKLFFGSGTQLSVL.

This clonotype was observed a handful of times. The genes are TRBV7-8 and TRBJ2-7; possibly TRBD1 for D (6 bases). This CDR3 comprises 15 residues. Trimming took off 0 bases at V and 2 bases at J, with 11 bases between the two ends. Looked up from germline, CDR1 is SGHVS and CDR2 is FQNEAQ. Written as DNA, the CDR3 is TGTGCCAGCAGCTTAGCCGAGACAGGTCCCTACGAGCAGTACTTC. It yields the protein CASSLAETGPYEQYF. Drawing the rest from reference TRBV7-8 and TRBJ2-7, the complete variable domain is GAGVSQSPRYKVAKRGQDVALRCDPISGHVSLFWYQQALGQGPEFLTYFQNEAQLDKSGLPSDRFFAERPEGSVSTLKIQRTQQEDSAVYLCASSLAETGPYEQYFGPGTRLTVT.

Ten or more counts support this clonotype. CDR3 DNA sequence: TGTGCCATCAGTGAGGGGCGAAGCTCTGGGGCCAACGTCCTGACTTTC. The encoded protein is CAISEGRSSGANVLTF. The rearrangement joins TRBV10-3 to TRBJ2-6; no clear D. The CDR3 sequence is 16 residues long. The V gene lost 2 bases and the J gene lost 0 bases, with 8 bases spanning the gap. CDR1 is ENHRY and CDR2 is SYGVKD in the germline V gene.

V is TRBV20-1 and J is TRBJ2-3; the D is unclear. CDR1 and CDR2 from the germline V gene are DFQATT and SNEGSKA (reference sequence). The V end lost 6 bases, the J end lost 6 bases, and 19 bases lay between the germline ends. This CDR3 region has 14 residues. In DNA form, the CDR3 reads TGCAGTGCCAAGCCGACCCCACTCGTTGATACGCAGTATTTT. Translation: CSAKPTPLVDTQYF.

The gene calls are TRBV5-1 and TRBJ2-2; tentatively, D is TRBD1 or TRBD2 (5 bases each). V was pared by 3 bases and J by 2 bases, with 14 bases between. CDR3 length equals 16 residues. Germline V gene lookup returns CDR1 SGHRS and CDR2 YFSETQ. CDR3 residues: CASSSGTGYNTGELFF. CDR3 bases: TGCGCCAGCAGCTCGGGGACCGGTTATAACACCGGGGAGCTGTTTTTT.

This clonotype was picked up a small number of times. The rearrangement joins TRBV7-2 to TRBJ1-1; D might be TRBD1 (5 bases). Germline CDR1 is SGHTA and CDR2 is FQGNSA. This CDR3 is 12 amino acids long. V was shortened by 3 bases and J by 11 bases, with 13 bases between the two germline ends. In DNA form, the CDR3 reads TGTGCCAGCAGCTTGAAGGAGGGGCGCGCTTTCTTT. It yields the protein CASSLKEGRAFF.

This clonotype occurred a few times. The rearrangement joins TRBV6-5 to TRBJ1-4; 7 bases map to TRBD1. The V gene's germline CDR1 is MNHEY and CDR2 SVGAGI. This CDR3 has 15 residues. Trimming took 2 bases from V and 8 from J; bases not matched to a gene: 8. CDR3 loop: CASSYATGEEEKLFF. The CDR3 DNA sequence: TGTGCCAGCAGTTACGCCACAGGGGAGGAAGAAAAACTGTTTTTT.

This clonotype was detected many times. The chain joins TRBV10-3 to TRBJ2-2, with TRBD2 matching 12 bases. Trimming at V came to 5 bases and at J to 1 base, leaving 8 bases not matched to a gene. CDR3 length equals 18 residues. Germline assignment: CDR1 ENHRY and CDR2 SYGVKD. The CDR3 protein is CAISRGLAGIMNTGELFF. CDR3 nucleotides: TGTGCCATCAGTAGAGGACTAGCGGGGATAATGAACACCGGGGAGCTGTTTTTT.

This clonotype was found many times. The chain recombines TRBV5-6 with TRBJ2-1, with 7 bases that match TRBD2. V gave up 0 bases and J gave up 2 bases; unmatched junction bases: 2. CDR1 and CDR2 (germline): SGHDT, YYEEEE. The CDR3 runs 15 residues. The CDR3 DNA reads TGTGCCAGCAGCTTGGGCGGGAGTGCCTACAATGAGCAGTTCTTC. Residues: CASSLGGSAYNEQFF.

In nucleotides, the CDR3 is TGTGCCAGCAGCTTAGGTGGTACCACCAGCGGAAAACTGTTTTTT. The encoded protein is CASSLGGTTSGKLFF. The J gene is TRBJ1-4, the V gene TRBV11-2, with D unresolved. Trimming shortened V by 1 base and J by 10 bases, and 16 bases separated the two germline ends. The CDR3 extends over 15 amino acids. Per the germline V gene, CDR1 is SGHAT and CDR2 is FQNNGV.